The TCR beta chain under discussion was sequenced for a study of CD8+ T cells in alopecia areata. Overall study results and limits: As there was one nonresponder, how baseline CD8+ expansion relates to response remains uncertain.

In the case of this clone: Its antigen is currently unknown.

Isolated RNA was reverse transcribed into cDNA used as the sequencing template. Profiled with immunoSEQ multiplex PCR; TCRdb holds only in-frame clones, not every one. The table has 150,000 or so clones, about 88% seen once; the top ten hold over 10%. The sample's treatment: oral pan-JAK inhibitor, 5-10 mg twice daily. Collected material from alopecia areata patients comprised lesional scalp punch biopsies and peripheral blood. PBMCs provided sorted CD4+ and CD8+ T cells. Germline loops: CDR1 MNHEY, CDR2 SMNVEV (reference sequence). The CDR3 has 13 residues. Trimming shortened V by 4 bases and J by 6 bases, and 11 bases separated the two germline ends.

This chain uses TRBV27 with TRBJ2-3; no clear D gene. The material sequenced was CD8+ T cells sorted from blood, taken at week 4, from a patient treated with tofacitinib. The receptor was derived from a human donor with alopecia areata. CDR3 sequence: CASSSSRWDTQYF. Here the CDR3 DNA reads TGTGCCAGCAGTTCTTCCCGCTGGGATACGCAGTATTTT.